A single T cell receptor beta chain is shown here with its context. As yet, its antigen is unknown. Random-hexamer reverse transcription was applied to roughly 0.5 to 1 ug RNA. Multiplex immunoSEQ PCR targeted 54 Vbeta and 13 Jbeta TCR beta segments. From the immunoSEQ multiplex PCR reads, TCRdb called clonotypes with MiXCR, one entry per CDR3 protein. The sample holds 150,000 to 200,000 distinct CDR3 sequences, roughly 95% seen once. The germline gives CDR1 MDHEN, CDR2 SYDVKM. The CDR3 sequence is 21 residues long. V trimming: 5 bases; J trimming: 3 bases; junction bases outside the gene matches: 22. This entry is derived from a study of CD8 T cells in Susac syndrome. Study-wide results and caveats: That the number of individuals in its TCR sequencing and HLA analysis was relatively small was acknowledged by the study.

CD8+ and CD4+ T cells taken from blood had their TCR beta sequenced. Included as multiple sclerosis controls were treatment-naive patients who had stable or active relapsing-remitting disease. Sequenced material: CD4+ T cells from PBMCs. This TCR derives from a human donor with multiple sclerosis. The chain is built from TRBV28 and TRBJ2-2; TRBD2 aligns across 9 bases. The CDR3 is CASSPSGPTVGGRGDTGELFF. CDR3 bases: TGTGCCAGCAGTCCCTCGGGCCCCACCGTCGGCGGGAGGGGGGACACCGGGGAGCTGTTTTTT.